The 14 T cell receptor beta chains reported below all come from one sample, sequenced in a study of blood T cell repertoires in COVID-19. Clones were sequenced by immunoSEQ multiplex PCR, and TCRdb holds only the in-frame ones, with some missing. The profile shows about 300,000 clones, 87% of them singletons. Sequences were obtained from PBMCs or T cells enriched from blood (not recorded which). These receptors originate from a woman in her 30s who had recovered from COVID-19.

The rearrangement links TRBV10-3 to TRBJ1-2; a weak D match, TRBD1 (5 bases). The length of the CDR3 is 14 residues. The V end lost 4 bases, the J end lost 0 bases, and 9 bases lay between the germline ends. Per the germline V gene, CDR1 is ENHRY and CDR2 is SYGVKD. This CDR3 is CAISVDSANYGYTF. CDR3 nucleotide sequence: TGTGCCATCAGTGTTGACAGTGCTAACTATGGCTACACCTTC.

The gene calls are TRBV29-1 and TRBJ1-1; D not certain. Germline CDR1 reads SQVTM; CDR2 reads ANQGSEA. The CDR3 is 15 amino acids. The V end lost 1 base, the J end lost 0 bases, and 12 bases lay between the germline ends. CDR3 residues: CSVEARVTLNTEAFF. The CDR3 nucleotides are TGCAGCGTTGAAGCCCGGGTAACCTTGAACACTGAAGCTTTCTTT.

The chain joins TRBV7-9 to TRBJ2-1, with TRBD2 identical over 10 bases. Germline CDR1 is SEHNR and CDR2 is FQNEAQ (reference sequence). Trimming at V came to 3 bases and at J to 10 bases, leaving 9 bases not matched to a gene. The CDR3 is made up of 15 amino acids. DNA of the CDR3: TGTGCCAGCAGCTTGGAAACTAGCGGGGCCCCAGAGCAGTTCTTC. It is translated as CASSLETSGAPEQFF. Combining the CDR3 with reference TRBV7-9 and TRBJ2-1 gives the whole variable domain DTGVSQNPRHKITKRGQNVTFRCDPISEHNRLYWYRQTLGQGPEFLTYFQNEAQLEKSRLLSDRFSAERPKGSFSTLEIQRTEQGDSAMYLCASSLETSGAPEQFFGPGTRLTVL.

The V and J genes are TRBV7-2 and TRBJ2-3; 8 bases agree with TRBD2. Unmatched junction bases numbered 17, after V lost 5 bases and J lost 7 bases. In germline, CDR1 is SGHTA, CDR2 FQGNSA. The CDR3 runs to 17 residues. CDR3 DNA sequence: TGTGCCAGCAGCGGGAGAGGGGGTGTTAGCGGGGTATATACGCAGTATTTT. It specifies CASSGRGGVSGVYTQYF.

The rearrangement links TRBV5-1 to TRBJ2-5; 10 bases map to TRBD1. CDR3 length equals 17 residues. The germline V gene encodes CDR1 SGHRS and CDR2 YFSETQ. V shed 4 bases and J 1 base; nucleotides not matched to a gene: 10. The CDR3 sequence: CASSPGQGYLSQETQYF. The CDR3 region has the DNA TGCGCCAGCAGCCCGGGACAGGGGTACTTGTCCCAAGAGACCCAGTACTTC. Based on the CDR3 plus reference TRBV5-1 and TRBJ2-5, the full variable domain is KAGVTQTPRYLIKTRGQQVTLSCSPISGHRSVSWYQQTPGQGLQFLFEYFSETQRNKGNFPGRFSGRQFSNSRSEMNVSTLELGDSALYLCASSPGQGYLSQETQYFGPGTRLLVL.

The CDR3 nucleotides are TGTGCCTGGAGGGCAGGGGGTTCACCCCTCCACTTT. Its protein is CAWRAGGSPLHF. The chain employs TRBV30 and TRBJ1-6, with 7 bases matching TRBD1. CDR3 length: 12 amino acids. V gave up 3 bases and J gave up 9 bases; unmatched junction bases: 2. Germline CDR1 GTSNPN, CDR2 SVGIG (reference sequence).

This chain uses TRBV19 with TRBJ1-2, with D possibly being TRBD1 (5 bases). The germline CDR1 and CDR2 sequences are LNHDA and SQIVND (reference sequence). The CDR3 is 14 residues long. The V gene lost 4 bases and the J gene lost 3 bases, with 12 bases spanning the gap. CDR3 DNA: TGTGCCAGTAGTACCTCCGGGACTCACTATGGCTACACCTTC. It specifies CASSTSGTHYGYTF.

The chain joins TRBV10-3 to TRBJ1-1, with a weak D call TRBD1 (5 bases). Looked up from germline, CDR1 is ENHRY and CDR2 is SYGVKD. V lost 0 bases, J lost 1 base, and 9 bases lay in between. CDR3 size: 15 residues. DNA of the CDR3: TGTGCCATCAGTGAGTCCCCAGGGCAGAACACTGAAGCTTTCTTT. This codes for CAISESPGQNTEAFF.

Only one count was recorded for this clone. The genes are TRBV7-6 and TRBJ1-6; D remains unclear. V was pared by 0 bases and J by 5 bases, with 11 bases between. CDR3 length equals 16 residues. Per the germline V gene, CDR1 is SGHVS and CDR2 is FNYEAQ. Written as DNA, the CDR3 is TGTGCCAGCAGCTTAGCGAGTCGGTACCATAATTCACCCCTCCACTTT. Protein: CASSLASRYHNSPLHF. Using reference TRBV7-6 and TRBJ1-6 for the parts outside the CDR3, the full variable domain is GAGVSQSPRYKVTKRGQDVALRCDPISGHVSLYWYRQALGQGPEFLTYFNYEAQQDKSGLPNDRFSAERPEGSISTLTIQRTEQRDSAMYRCASSLASRYHNSPLHFGNGTRLTVT.

The J gene is TRBJ1-2, the V gene TRBV7-6; 9 nucleotides agree with TRBD1. From germline, CDR1 is SGHVS and CDR2 FNYEAQ. Trimming at V came to 5 bases and at J to 6 bases, leaving 13 bases not matched to a gene. The CDR3 is 16 amino acids. CDR3 sequence (DNA): TGTGCCAGCAGCCCCCTTGCTGGGACAGGGAAACATGGCTACACCTTC. This encodes CASSPLAGTGKHGYTF.

The chain employs TRBV19 and TRBJ2-3, with TRBD2 as a possible D gene (8 bases). V lost 3 bases to trimming and J lost 8 bases, with 15 bases between them. This CDR3 region has 14 residues. CDR1 is LNHDA and CDR2 is SQIVND in the germline V gene (reference sequence). The CDR3 here is CASSITGAGGTQYF. DNA for the CDR3: TGTGCCAGTAGTATCACAGGGGCGGGGGGTACGCAGTATTTT.

The gene calls are TRBV5-1 and TRBJ1-4; the match to TRBD1 covers 7 bases. V trimming: 4 bases; J trimming: 5 bases; junction bases outside the gene matches: 5. Germline-derived CDR1 and CDR2 are SGHRS and YFSETQ. The CDR3 runs 14 residues. The CDR3 DNA reads TGCGCCAGCAGCCCGACAGGGCTAAATGAAAAACTGTTTTTT. Amino acid sequence: CASSPTGLNEKLFF.

The chain is built from TRBV5-6 and TRBJ1-5; TRBD1 agrees at 8 bases. V lost 0 bases and J lost 6; bases outside the gene matches: 14. Germline CDR1 reads SGHDT; CDR2 reads YYEEEE. The CDR3 runs to 18 residues. For the CDR3, the DNA is TGTGCCAGCAGCTTGGGAGGTACAGGGGGAGGTTGGGTTCAGCCCCAGCATTTT. Protein sequence: CASSLGGTGGGWVQPQHF.

This chain joins TRBV6-1 and TRBJ1-1; tentative D call: TRBD1 (6 bases). V lost 1 base to trimming and J lost 6 bases, with 12 bases between them. This CDR3 is built from 14 residues. CDR1 is MNHNS and CDR2 is SASEGT in the germline V gene. The chain's CDR3 is CASSEVRDIAEAFF. Written as DNA, the CDR3 is TGTGCCAGCAGTGAAGTTCGGGACATCGCTGAAGCTTTCTTT.